The TCR beta chain described here comes from a study of T cells in Graves' hyperthyroidism and ophthalmopathy (dated by TCRdb to the late 2010s). Looking at the study overall: Peripheral blood was collected at initial diagnosis, before any treatment. To identify TCR V-J signatures that set the groups apart, the researchers used a discovery cohort of more than 95 patients, made up of 40 to 45 with Graves' ophthalmopathy and some 58 with stable Graves' hyperthyroidism. An independent validation cohort of 18 to 20 hyperthyroidism patients and about 15 patients who later progressed to ophthalmopathy tested prospective prediction of ophthalmopathy. The 100 discovery patients were randomly split 7:3 into training and test sets. The study also compared thyroid tissue and blood T-cell repertoires from about 6 Graves' hyperthyroidism patients. After sampling, hyperthyroidism patients received methimazole starting at 30 mg daily, and ophthalmopathy patients received high-dose intravenous methylprednisolone. The paper reports TCR Vbeta CDR3 sequencing of 135 peripheral blood samples: around 45 ophthalmopathy, fewer than 80 hyperthyroidism and about 17 progressor patients.

As regards this clonotype: The specificity of this receptor is unknown. Base qualities are missing; no much larger clone stands one base away.

Graves' hyperthyroidism was defined as stable when no progression to ophthalmopathy occurred over 18 months of follow-up. Hyperthyroidism patients were newly diagnosed, had a disease duration of under 2 months, and were aged 18 to 65 years. The study excluded patients with uncontrolled infections, other autoimmune diseases, pregnancy or lactation. Diagnoses relied on clinical symptoms, serum thyroxine and TRAb, thyroid ultrasound and orbital computed tomography. Ficoll-Paque density gradient centrifugation was used to isolate PBMCs from about 9.4 ml of fresh peripheral blood. Total RNA was extracted using Trizol reagent, and RNA quality was assessed on an Agilent 2100 Bioanalyzer. The investigation overall reported the following: Most expanded thyroid clonotypes (frequency above 0.001) were also detected in blood, suggesting blood repertoires may reflect thyroid immune responses. Sample size was not statistically predetermined, and blinding of investigators to group allocation was not performed. In validation, the model predicted progression to ophthalmopathy a median of about 6.8 months before onset, with approximately 71% sensitivity and about 72% specificity. In cross-validation, a model built on a 13 V-J signature told ophthalmopathy apart from stable hyperthyroidism with under 90% sensitivity and roughly 83% specificity, and in testing the same model reached 80%/75%.

From a lookup of the germline V gene, CDR1 and CDR2 are SGHTA and FQGNSA. Deletion took 5 bases off V and 5 bases off J, with a span of 12 bases between the germline ends. Counted from cysteine to phenylalanine, this CDR3 has 14 amino acids. Of the read, only the CDR3 DNA is kept; its 42 bases are in frame from base 1. The TCR beta CDR3 regions were amplified from RNA transcripts. The TCR CDR3 was subjected to a first round of RT-PCR using the HTBI primer set and the Qiagen OneStep RT-PCR kit. Libraries were constructed in a second round of multiplex PCR, after which size selection and purification were carried out. The libraries were sequenced on an Illumina HiSeq2000 using paired-end 100 bp reads. In the original analysis: SOAPnuke was used to process the raw data, removing reads that contained adapters or uncalled bases, had a mean Phred below 15, or lacked an exact match to the constant primer or identifier. High-quality paired reads were merged using COPE v1.2.5, and each unique nucleotide sequence was defined as a clonotype. Clonotypes were aligned to IMGT TRBV, TRBD and TRBJ reference segments using MiTCR v1.1. Only V-J combinations with frequency above 0.0001, covering 99% to 99.2% of repertoires, were analysed. A TCS score was defined as the ratio of F50 (clonal expansion) to E x V (chaos), with BLOSUM62-based TCRdist applied between CDR3 peptides within each V-J. Welch's t-statistics and random forest reduced 500 to 550 V-J features to 13, which were used in a naive Bayes classifier (R e1071). The Morisita-Horn index was used to measure how similar the thyroid and blood repertoires were. TCRdb trimmed public reads at Q25 via fastp, called clones via MiXCR and kept in-frame beta chains. Identical CDR3 protein sequences are pooled into one entry, listed with their most common genes and DNA. The V and J calls and clone size are TCRdb's, not the authors'. The sample includes over 700,000 distinct CDR3 sequences, with about 38% observed a single time. 8% to 9% of the sample is held by the ten biggest clonotypes.

Recombination connected TRBV7-2 to TRBJ2-2; there is no confident call for the D gene. The sequence derives from a man between 18 and 35 years old with Graves' hyperthyroidism. The sample was blood. CDR3 protein: CASSQEVETGELFF. The DNA sequence is TGTGCCAGCAGCCAAGAGGTGGAGACCGGGGAGCTGTTTTTT.